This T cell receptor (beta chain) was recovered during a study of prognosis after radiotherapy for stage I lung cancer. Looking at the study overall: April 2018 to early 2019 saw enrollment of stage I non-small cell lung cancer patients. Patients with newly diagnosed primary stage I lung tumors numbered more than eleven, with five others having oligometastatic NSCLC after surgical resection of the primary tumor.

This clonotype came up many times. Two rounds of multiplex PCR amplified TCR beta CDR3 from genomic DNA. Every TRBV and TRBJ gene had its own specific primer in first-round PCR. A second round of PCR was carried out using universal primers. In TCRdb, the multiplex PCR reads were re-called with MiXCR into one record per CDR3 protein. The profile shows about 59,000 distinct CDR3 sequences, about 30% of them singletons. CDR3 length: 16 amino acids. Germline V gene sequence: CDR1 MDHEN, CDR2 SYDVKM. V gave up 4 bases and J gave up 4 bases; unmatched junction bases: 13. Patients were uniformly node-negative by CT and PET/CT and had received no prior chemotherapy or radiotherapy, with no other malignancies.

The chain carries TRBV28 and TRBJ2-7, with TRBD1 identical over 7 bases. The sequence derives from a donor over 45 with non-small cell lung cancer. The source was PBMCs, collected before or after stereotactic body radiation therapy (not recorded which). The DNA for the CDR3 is TGTGCCAGCAGTTCCACCTCGACAGGGTACGGATACGAGCAGTACTTC. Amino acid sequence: CASSSTSTGYGYEQYF.